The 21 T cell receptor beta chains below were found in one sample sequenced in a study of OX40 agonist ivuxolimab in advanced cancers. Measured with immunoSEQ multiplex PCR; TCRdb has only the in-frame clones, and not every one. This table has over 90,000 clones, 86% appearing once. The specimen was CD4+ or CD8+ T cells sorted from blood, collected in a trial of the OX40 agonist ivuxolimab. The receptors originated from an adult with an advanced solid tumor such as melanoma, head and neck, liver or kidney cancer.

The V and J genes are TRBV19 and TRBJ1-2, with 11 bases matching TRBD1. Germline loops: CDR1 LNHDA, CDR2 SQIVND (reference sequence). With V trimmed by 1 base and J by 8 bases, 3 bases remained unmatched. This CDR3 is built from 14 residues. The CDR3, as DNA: TGTGCCAGTAGTATAGCTGGACAGGGGGCCGGCTACACCTTC. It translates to CASSIAGQGAGYTF.

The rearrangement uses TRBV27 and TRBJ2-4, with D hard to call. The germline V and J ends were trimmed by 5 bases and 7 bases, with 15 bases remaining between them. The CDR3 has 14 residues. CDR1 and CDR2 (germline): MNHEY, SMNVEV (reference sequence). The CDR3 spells CASSPDRRWNIQYF. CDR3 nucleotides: TGTGCCAGCAGTCCGGACCGTAGGTGGAACATTCAGTACTTC.

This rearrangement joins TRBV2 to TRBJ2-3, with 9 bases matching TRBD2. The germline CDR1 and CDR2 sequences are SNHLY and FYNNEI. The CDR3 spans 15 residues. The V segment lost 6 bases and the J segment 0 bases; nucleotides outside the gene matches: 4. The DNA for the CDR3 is TGTGCCAGCAGGAGGCGGGGGGGGAGCACAGATACGCAGTATTTT. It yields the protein CASRRRGGSTDTQYF.

The CDR3 DNA sequence: TGTGCCAGCAGCTACGGTGGTGACTATGGCTACACCTTC. This encodes CASSYGGDYGYTF. This chain joins TRBV11-1 and TRBJ1-2, with D uncertain. This CDR3 region has 13 residues. V lost 4 bases and J lost 3, with 9 bases in between. Germline-derived CDR1 and CDR2 are SGHAT and FQDESV (reference sequence).

The CDR3 region is CASSRSDRGTYEQYF. The CDR3 DNA is TGTGCCAGCAGCCGCTCGGACAGGGGGACATACGAGCAGTACTTC. The genes are TRBV7-6 and TRBJ2-7, with TRBD1 identical over 10 bases. Germline CDR1 is SGHVS and CDR2 is FNYEAQ. This CDR3 comprises 15 residues. The J segment lost 4 bases and the V segment lost 5 bases, leaving 8 bases of the junction unmatched.

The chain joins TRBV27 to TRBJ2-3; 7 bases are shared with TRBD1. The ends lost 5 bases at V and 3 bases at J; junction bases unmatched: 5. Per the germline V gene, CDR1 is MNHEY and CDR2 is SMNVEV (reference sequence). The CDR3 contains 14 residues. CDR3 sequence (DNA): TGTGCCAGCAGTGCGGACAGGATAACAGATACGCAGTATTTT. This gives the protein CASSADRITDTQYF.

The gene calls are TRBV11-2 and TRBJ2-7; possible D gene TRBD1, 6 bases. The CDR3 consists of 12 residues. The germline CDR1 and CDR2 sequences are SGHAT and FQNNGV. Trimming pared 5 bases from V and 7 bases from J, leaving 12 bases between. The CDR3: CASSPGQSEQYF. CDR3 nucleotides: TGTGCCAGCAGCCCAGGACAGTCTGAGCAGTACTTC.

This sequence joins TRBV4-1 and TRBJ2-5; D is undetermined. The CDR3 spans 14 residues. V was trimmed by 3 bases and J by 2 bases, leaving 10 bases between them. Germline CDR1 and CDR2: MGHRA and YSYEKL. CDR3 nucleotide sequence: TGCGCCAGCAGCCAGTCGGCGTCACAAGAGACCCAGTACTTC. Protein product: CASSQSASQETQYF.

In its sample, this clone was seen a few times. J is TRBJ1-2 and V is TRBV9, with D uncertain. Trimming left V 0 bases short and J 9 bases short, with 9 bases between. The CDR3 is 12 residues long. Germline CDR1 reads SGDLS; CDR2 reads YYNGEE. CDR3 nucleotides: TGTGCCAGCAGCGTAGGTCAGGAAAGCTACACCTTC. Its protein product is CASSVGQESYTF.

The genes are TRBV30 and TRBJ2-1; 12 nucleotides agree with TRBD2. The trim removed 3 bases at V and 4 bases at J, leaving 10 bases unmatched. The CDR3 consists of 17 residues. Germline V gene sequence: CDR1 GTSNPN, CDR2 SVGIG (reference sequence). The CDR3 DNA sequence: TGTGCCTGGAGGGGAGGCTTGACTAGCGGGAGTTACAATGAGCAGTTCTTC. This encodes CAWRGGLTSGSYNEQFF.

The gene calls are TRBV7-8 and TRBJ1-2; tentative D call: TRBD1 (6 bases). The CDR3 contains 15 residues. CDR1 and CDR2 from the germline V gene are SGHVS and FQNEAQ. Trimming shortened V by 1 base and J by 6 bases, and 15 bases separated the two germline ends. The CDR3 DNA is TGTGCCAGCAGCTTAGAGGGGGGACGCCTGAATGGCTACACCTTC. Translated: CASSLEGGRLNGYTF.

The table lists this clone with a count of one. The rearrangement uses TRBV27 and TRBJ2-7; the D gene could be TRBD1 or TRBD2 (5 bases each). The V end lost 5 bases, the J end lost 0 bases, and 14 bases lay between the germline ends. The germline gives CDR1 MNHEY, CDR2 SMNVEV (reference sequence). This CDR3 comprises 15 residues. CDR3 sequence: CASSARGVRSYEQYF. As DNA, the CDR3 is TGTGCCAGCAGTGCCCGAGGGGTTCGCTCCTACGAGCAGTACTTC.

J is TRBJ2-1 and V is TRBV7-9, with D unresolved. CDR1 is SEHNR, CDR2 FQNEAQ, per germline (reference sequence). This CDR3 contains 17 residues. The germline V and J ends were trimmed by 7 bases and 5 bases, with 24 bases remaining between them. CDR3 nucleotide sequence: TGTGCCAGCACCCAACGCCCCGACACCCTCCTCCACAATGAGCAGTTCTTC. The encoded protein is CASTQRPDTLLHNEQFF.

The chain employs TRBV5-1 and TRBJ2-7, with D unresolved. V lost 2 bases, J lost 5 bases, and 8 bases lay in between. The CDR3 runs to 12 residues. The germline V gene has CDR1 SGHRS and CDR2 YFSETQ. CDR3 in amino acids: CASSFRADEQYF. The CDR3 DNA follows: TGCGCCAGCAGCTTCCGGGCCGACGAGCAGTACTTC.

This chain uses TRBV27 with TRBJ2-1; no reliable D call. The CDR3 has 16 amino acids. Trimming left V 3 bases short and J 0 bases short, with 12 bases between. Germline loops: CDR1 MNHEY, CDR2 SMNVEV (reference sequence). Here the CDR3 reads CASSFLTVSSYNEQFF. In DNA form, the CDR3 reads TGTGCCAGCAGTTTCCTCACTGTCAGCTCCTACAATGAGCAGTTCTTC.

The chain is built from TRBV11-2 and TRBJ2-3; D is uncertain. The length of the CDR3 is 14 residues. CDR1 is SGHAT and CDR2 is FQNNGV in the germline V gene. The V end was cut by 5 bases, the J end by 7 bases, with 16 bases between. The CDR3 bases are TGTGCCAGCAGCATTGCCACTAACCCTCATACGCAGTATTTT. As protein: CASSIATNPHTQYF.

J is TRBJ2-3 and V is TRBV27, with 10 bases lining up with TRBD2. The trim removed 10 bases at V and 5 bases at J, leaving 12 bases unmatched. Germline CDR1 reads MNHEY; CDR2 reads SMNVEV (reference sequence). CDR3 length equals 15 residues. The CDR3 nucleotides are TGTGCCACCGAGCGGCTAGCGGGAGCCTTAGATACGCAGTATTTT. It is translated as CATERLAGALDTQYF.

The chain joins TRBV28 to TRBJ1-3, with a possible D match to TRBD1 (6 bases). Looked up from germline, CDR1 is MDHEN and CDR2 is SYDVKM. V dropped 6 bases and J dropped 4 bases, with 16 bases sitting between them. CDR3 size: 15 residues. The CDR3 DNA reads TGTGCCAGCAGACCCCCTACAGGGTGGGGAAACACCATATATTTT. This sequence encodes CASRPPTGWGNTIYF.

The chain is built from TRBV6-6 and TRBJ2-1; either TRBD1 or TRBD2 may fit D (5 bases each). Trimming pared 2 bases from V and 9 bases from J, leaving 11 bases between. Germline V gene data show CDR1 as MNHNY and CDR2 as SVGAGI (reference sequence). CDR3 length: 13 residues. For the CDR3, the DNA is TGTGCCAGCAGTTACCCGTGGGGGAGTGAGCAGTTCTTC. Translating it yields CASSYPWGSEQFF.

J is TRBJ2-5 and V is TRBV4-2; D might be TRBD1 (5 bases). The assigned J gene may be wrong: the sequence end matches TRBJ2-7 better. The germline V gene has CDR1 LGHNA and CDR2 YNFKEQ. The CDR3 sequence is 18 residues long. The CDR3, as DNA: TGTGCCAGCAGCCAAGTTACCCCCCCGGGCAGGGCAGCTTACGAGCAGTACTTC. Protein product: CASSQVTPPGRAAYEQYF.

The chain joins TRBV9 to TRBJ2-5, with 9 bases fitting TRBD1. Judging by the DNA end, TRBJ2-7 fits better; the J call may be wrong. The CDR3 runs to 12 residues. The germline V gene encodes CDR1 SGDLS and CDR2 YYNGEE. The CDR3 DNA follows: TGTGCCAGCGGGACAGGGTGGTACGAGCAGTACTTC. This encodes CASGTGWYEQYF.